This T cell receptor (beta chain) was identified in a study of CD8+ T cells in alopecia areata. About the study: Those patients who were treated received oral tofacitinib, which was given at 5 to 10 mg twice daily for moderate-to-severe alopecia areata.

TCR sequencing used cDNA made by reverse transcription of extracted RNA. Here immunoSEQ multiplex PCR was the method, and the copy in TCRdb shows in-frame clones only, minus some. The data show 100,000 or so clones, with almost 60% seen just once and approximately 16% held by the top ten. Germline V gives CDR1 SGHDT, CDR2 YYEEEE. J lost 7 bases, V lost 4 bases, and 8 bases had no gene match. The CDR3 is made up of 16 amino acids. Treatment denoted: oral pan-JAK inhibitor, 5-10 mg twice daily. Peripheral blood, together with lesional scalp punch biopsies, was collected from alopecia areata patients. Researchers picked out CD4+ and CD8+ T cells from PBMCs by sorting. Study-level findings and limits: Alopecia totalis/universalis scalp especially showed more expanded CD8+ clones than normal scalp.

In regard to this clone: What it binds is unknown.

The receptor was isolated from a human donor with alopecia areata. V gene TRBV5-6 combines with J gene TRBJ1-4; 12 nucleotides match TRBD1. This sample comprised CD8+ T cells sorted from blood, obtained at approximately week 55, from a patient treated with tofacitinib. The CDR3 region has the DNA TGTGCCAGCAGCCAGGAGGGACAGGGGGCGAGTGAAAAACTGTTTTTT. It yields the protein CASSQEGQGASEKLFF.